These 24 T cell receptor beta chains came from one sample sequenced in a study of neurological immune-mediated disorders. As to time point: technical triplicate 2. TCRdb recomputed calls from the 5' RACE reads with MiXCR, one row per CDR3 protein. Here the sample spans under 65,000 distinct CDR3 sequences, 20% to 30% being singletons. Sequencing was done on a sample of PBMCs. These receptors originate from a man aged 60 to 69 with HTLV-1-associated myelopathy (HAM/TSP).

This clonotype was seen repeatedly, ten times or more. J is TRBJ1-1 and V is TRBV20-1; 8 nucleotides agree with TRBD1. This CDR3 has 12 amino acids. CDR1 and CDR2 (germline): DFQATT, SNEGSKA (reference sequence). V was pared by 6 bases and J by 3 bases, with 3 bases of the junction left unmatched. As DNA, the CDR3 is TGCAGTGCCGTGACAGGGGACACTGAAGCTTTCTTT. Its protein product is CSAVTGDTEAFF.

This clonotype has ten or more counts. The chain combines TRBV5-5 with TRBJ2-4; 8 bases match TRBD2. Germline values: CDR1 SGHKS, CDR2 YYEKEE (reference sequence). The CDR3 is made up of 14 amino acids. The ends lost 3 bases at V and 8 bases at J; junction bases unmatched: 7. CDR3 nucleotides: TGTGCCAGCAGCTCGGTAGCGGGAACGCACATTCAGTACTTC. Protein: CASSSVAGTHIQYF.

This clonotype was counted ten times or more. The J gene is TRBJ1-3, the V gene TRBV3-1; D remains ambiguous. In germline, CDR1 is LGHDT, CDR2 YNNKEL (reference sequence). The CDR3 covers 14 residues. The V end was cut by 4 bases, the J end by 0 bases, with 7 bases between. The CDR3 coding sequence is TGTGCCAGCAGCCGGCAAACCTCTGGAAACACCATATATTTT. It is translated as CASSRQTSGNTIYF.

This clonotype was seen at least ten times. This sequence joins TRBV20-1 and TRBJ2-1; D is possibly TRBD1 or TRBD2 (6 bases each). This CDR3 contains 18 residues. V lost 3 bases to trimming and J lost 6 bases, with 27 bases between them. CDR1 is DFQATT, CDR2 SNEGSKA, per germline (reference sequence). CDR3 DNA: TGCAGTGCTAGTAATGTAGGGGGTTCTAAGGGGGGTGTCAATGAGCAGTTCTTC. The encoded protein is CSASNVGGSKGGVNEQFF.

Many counts were recorded for this clonotype. The J gene is TRBJ2-3, the V gene TRBV11-3; a weak D match, TRBD1 (6 bases). V lost 5 bases and J lost 1, with 19 bases in between. Germline V gene lookup returns CDR1 SGHNT and CDR2 YENEEA. The CDR3 extends over 17 amino acids. The CDR3 loop reads CASSPFPTSGGTDTQYF. CDR3 DNA: TGTGCCAGCAGCCCCTTTCCAACCTCAGGGGGCACAGATACGCAGTATTTT.

The chain has TRBV24-1 and TRBJ2-2, with D possibly being TRBD1 (5 bases). Germline V gives CDR1 KGHDR, CDR2 SFDVKD. The CDR3 length is 16 residues. The V end was cut by 0 bases, the J end by 7 bases, with 14 bases between. CDR3 sequence (DNA): TGTGCCACCAGTGATTTGCAATCCAGGGTGGTCGGGGAGCTGTTTTTT. Translation gives CATSDLQSRVVGELFF.

This chain joins TRBV3-1 and TRBJ2-5; the match to TRBD2 covers 10 bases. CDR3 size: 15 residues. Germline-derived CDR1 and CDR2 are LGHDT and YNNKEL (reference sequence). J lost 2 bases, V lost 1 base, and 1 base had no gene match. The CDR3 sequence is CASSQVAGGQETQYF. CDR3 nucleotide sequence: TGTGCCAGCAGCCAAGTAGCGGGAGGACAAGAGACCCAGTACTTC.

This clonotype was counted ten times or more. V is TRBV10-3 and J is TRBJ2-7; the D call may be TRBD1 or TRBD2 (6 bases each). The V end was cut by 5 bases, the J end by 4 bases, with 15 bases between. The CDR3 sequence is 14 residues long. CDR1 and CDR2 from the germline V gene are ENHRY and SYGVKD. The CDR3 DNA reads TGTGCCATCAGTCAGGGGAGGTCCGGTTACGAGCAGTACTTC. Its translation: CAISQGRSGYEQYF.

This clonotype was counted ten times or more. The CDR3 sequence: CASSPSGDSPLHF. In DNA form, the CDR3 reads TGTGCCAGCAGTCCGTCCGGGGATTCACCCCTCCACTTT. The chain combines TRBV12-3 or TRBV12-4 with TRBJ1-6, with D unclear. The CDR3 totals 13 residues. Trimming removed 5 bases at V and 8 bases at J, with 10 bases between.

This clonotype was recorded at least ten times. The V gene is TRBV15, the J gene TRBJ1-1, with a possible D match to TRBD1 (5 bases). The V gene lost 0 bases and the J gene lost 1 base, with 9 bases spanning the gap. This CDR3 region has 15 residues. The germline gives CDR1 LNHNV, CDR2 YYDKDF (reference sequence). The CDR3 is CATSRDGQGNTEAFF. DNA for the CDR3: TGTGCCACCAGCAGAGACGGCCAGGGGAACACTGAAGCTTTCTTT.

Ten or more counts support this clonotype. The chain links TRBV2 to TRBJ2-1; 11 bases are shared with TRBD2. The CDR3 is made up of 14 amino acids. V lost 7 bases and J lost 5; bases outside the gene matches: 4. The germline CDR1 and CDR2 sequences are SNHLY and FYNNEI. The CDR3, as DNA: TGTGCCAGCAACCTGGGACTAGCGGACAATGAGCAGTTCTTC. The encoded protein is CASNLGLADNEQFF.

The gene calls are TRBV20-1 and TRBJ2-1; 11 nucleotides agree with TRBD1. From germline, CDR1 is DFQATT and CDR2 SNEGSKA (reference sequence). The CDR3 runs to 17 residues. After removal of 3 bases from V and 0 bases from J, the junction contained 7 bases not matched to a gene. In nucleotides, the CDR3 is TGCAGTGCTAGGAAGGCCGGGACAGGGGGCTCCTACAATGAGCAGTTCTTC. As protein: CSARKAGTGGSYNEQFF.

This clonotype was counted at least ten times. J is TRBJ2-6 and V is TRBV29-1, with D perhaps matching TRBD1 (6 bases). Trimming stripped 7 bases from V and 4 bases from J, with 14 bases between. In germline, CDR1 is SQVTM, CDR2 ANQGSEA. This CDR3 is built from 14 residues. In nucleotides, the CDR3 is TGCAGCGGTCTTACAGGGCTCGGGGCCAACGTCCTGACTTTC. It specifies CSGLTGLGANVLTF.

This clonotype was detected many times. CDR3 sequence reads: CASSSLRGSDGEQYF. The CDR3 coding sequence is TGCGCCAGCAGCTCCCTCCGGGGCTCTGACGGGGAGCAGTACTTC. V and J are TRBV5-1 and TRBJ2-7; D could derive from TRBD1 or TRBD2 (5 bases each). V was cut by 3 bases and J by 7 bases, with 20 bases left in between. The CDR3 is made up of 15 amino acids. CDR1 is SGHRS and CDR2 is YFSETQ in the germline V gene.

A note on this clonotype: A read error may produce the germline difference seen at one junction end. V is TRBV20-1 and J is TRBJ2-7, with TRBD1 identical over 7 bases. This CDR3 is built from 14 residues. CDR1 is DFQATT and CDR2 is SNEGSKA in the germline V gene (reference sequence). CDR3 amino acids: CSAVNRGSSYEQNF. The CDR3 DNA reads TGCAGTGCTGTTAACAGGGGCTCCTCCTACGAGCAGAACTTC.

This clonotype showed up many times. The chain combines TRBV28 with TRBJ2-6; D unresolved. This CDR3 region has 17 residues. Germline lookup yields CDR1 MDHEN and CDR2 SYDVKM. V shed 3 bases and J shed 3 bases, with 15 bases lying between them. Here the CDR3 reads CASSFRHLLLGANVLTF. CDR3 sequence (DNA): TGTGCCAGCAGTTTTAGGCACTTACTTCTTGGGGCCAACGTCCTGACTTTC.

This sequence joins TRBV9 and TRBJ2-5, with 7 positions matching TRBD1. The J segment lost 5 bases and the V segment lost 0 bases, leaving 7 bases of the junction unmatched. The CDR3 has 15 amino acids. Germline V gene lookup returns CDR1 SGDLS and CDR2 YYNGEE. CDR3 in amino acids: CASSVAAGGLETQYF. The CDR3 coding sequence is TGTGCCAGCAGCGTAGCGGCAGGGGGTTTGGAGACCCAGTACTTC.

V is TRBV5-6 and J is TRBJ2-1; 11 bases agree with TRBD2. In germline, CDR1 is SGHDT, CDR2 YYEEEE. The CDR3 loop spans 15 amino acids. The V gene end was trimmed by 0 bases and the J gene end by 7 bases; junction bases not matched to a gene: 3. For the CDR3, the DNA is TGTGCCAGCAGCTTGGAACTAGCGGGAGTGAATGAGCAGTTCTTC. This gives the protein CASSLELAGVNEQFF. Looking up the rest from reference TRBV5-6 and TRBJ2-1 gives the full variable domain: DAGVTQSPTHLIKTRGQQVTLRCSPKSGHDTVSWYQQALGQGPQFIFQYYEEEERQRGNFPDRFSGHQFPNYSSELNVNALLLGDSALYLCASSLELAGVNEQFFGPGTRLTVL.

This clonotype was observed a few times. This chain connects TRBV20-1 to TRBJ2-5, with 10 bases lining up with TRBD1. Germline assignment: CDR1 DFQATT and CDR2 SNEGSKA (reference sequence). The CDR3 is 16 amino acids. V was pared by 1 base and J by 1 base, with 6 bases of the junction left unmatched. CDR3 nucleotide sequence: TGCAGTGCTAGAGGGCCGACAGGGGGCCGCCAAGAGACCCAGTACTTC. Amino acid sequence: CSARGPTGGRQETQYF.

This clonotype was seen ten or more times. This chain connects TRBV7-2 to TRBJ2-2; no reliable D call. Trimming took off 5 bases at V and 1 base at J, with 8 bases between the two ends. The CDR3 loop spans 14 amino acids. CDR1 and CDR2 (germline): SGHTA, FQGNSA. Here the CDR3 reads CASSQDWNTGELFF. For the CDR3, the DNA is TGTGCCAGCAGCCAAGACTGGAACACCGGGGAGCTGTTTTTT.

This clonotype was seen only a few times. V gene TRBV5-1 combines with J gene TRBJ1-6; D uncertain. Germline V gene lookup returns CDR1 SGHRS and CDR2 YFSETQ. This CDR3 has 14 residues. Trimming cost V 0 bases and J 6 bases, with 7 bases left between them. The CDR3 spells CASSLEGSNSPLHF. The CDR3 DNA reads as TGCGCCAGCAGCTTGGAAGGATCTAATTCACCCCTCCACTTT.

This clonotype was observed many times. The rearrangement uses TRBV5-1 and TRBJ2-2; D gene uncertain. Germline CDR1 SGHRS, CDR2 YFSETQ. The CDR3 loop spans 14 amino acids. Trimming cost V 2 bases and J 0 bases, with 5 bases left between them. Here the CDR3 DNA reads TGCGCCAGCAGCTTTATCGCGAACACCGGGGAGCTGTTTTTT. It encodes CASSFIANTGELFF. The full variable domain, with the rest looked up from reference TRBV5-1 and TRBJ2-2, is KAGVTQTPRYLIKTRGQQVTLSCSPISGHRSVSWYQQTPGQGLQFLFEYFSETQRNKGNFPGRFSGRQFSNSRSEMNVSTLELGDSALYLCASSFIANTGELFFGEGSRLTVL.

CDR3 region: CASSPKGAGYGYTF. As DNA, the CDR3 is TGTGCCAGCAGCCCAAAGGGGGCAGGGTATGGCTACACCTTC. The chain is built from TRBV27 and TRBJ1-2; 7 nucleotides line up with TRBD1. This CDR3 is built from 14 residues. J lost 5 bases, V lost 6 bases, and 9 bases had no gene match. Per the germline V gene, CDR1 is MNHEY and CDR2 is SMNVEV (reference sequence).

CDR3 residues: CASSSDRGSEKLFF. CDR3 in DNA: TGTGCCAGCAGTTCGGACAGGGGGAGTGAAAAACTGTTTTTT. The V call is TRBV6-5, the J call TRBJ1-4; 10 positions agree with TRBD1. The CDR3 is made up of 14 amino acids. The germline gives CDR1 MNHEY, CDR2 SVGAGI. Losses at the gene ends were 4 bases for V and 7 bases for J; bases not matched to a gene: 3.